The clone carrying this TCR beta chain was seen many times. Antigen unknown. Each CDR3 protein is one row after TCRdb ran MiXCR on the reads. This sample has over 9,000 distinct CDR3 sequences, with roughly 26% found just once. The data stem from a study of liver allograft versus peripheral blood T cells. Study summary: Repertoires from peripheral blood of liver transplant recipients were compared with those inside their transplanted livers. Findings and limits, study-wide: Reported data describe T cell receptor repertoires within liver allografts as differing from those in peripheral blood.

CDR1 is KGHDR and CDR2 is SFDVKD in the germline V gene. Trimming took off 6 bases at V and 0 bases at J, with 7 bases between the two ends. The CDR3 consists of 13 residues. The clonotype was recovered from a human patient who had a liver transplant. Some of the T cells might come from the graft donor. This chain joins TRBV24-1 and TRBJ1-1; D gene ambiguous. CDR3 loop: CATSSQMNTEAFF. CDR3 sequence (DNA): TGTGCCACCAGTAGCCAGATGAACACTGAAGCTTTCTTT.